This TCR beta chain was found in a study of blood T cells in healthy people across ages. The use of a sample-barcoded 5' primer and a J-beta primer mix characterized a second PCR of roughly 6 to 11 cycles. A template-switch adaptor containing 12 random nucleotides labeled each cDNA molecule. TCRdb recomputed calls from the 5' RACE reads with MiXCR, one row per CDR3 protein. The sample yields 720,000 or so distinct CDR3 sequences, around 38% seen once. A note on this clonotype: Its antigen is not identified.

CDR1 is MGHDK and CDR2 is SYGVNS in the germline V gene. The CDR3 spans 15 residues. J was trimmed by 7 bases and V by 8 bases; bases with no gene match: 11. Study conclusions and caveats: Per-million-T-cell TCR beta diversity fell roughly linearly with age.

This TCR was recovered from a man aged 80 or over in good health. Sequencing was done on a sample of blood. The chain is built from TRBV25-1 and TRBJ2-1, with 10 nucleotides matching TRBD1. The CDR3 sequence is CASSHRGQGVNEQFF. Written as DNA, the CDR3 is TGTGCCAGCTCCCACAGAGGACAGGGGGTGAATGAGCAGTTCTTC.